Listed here are 28 T cell receptor beta chains from one sample, sequenced in a study of T cell responses to AZD1222 COVID-19 vaccine. TCRdb keeps only in-frame clones here, not all; method: immunoSEQ multiplex PCR. The sample carries about 94,000 clones, 70% to 90% recorded once. The specimen comprised peripheral blood, sampled on day 0 of AZD1222 vaccination. The receptors were gathered from an adult in good health.

This sequence joins TRBV30 and TRBJ1-5; D might be TRBD1 (6 bases). The length of the CDR3 is 15 residues. Germline V lookup: CDR1 GTSNPN, CDR2 SVGIG (reference sequence). V was shortened by 5 bases and J by 2 bases, with 16 bases between the two germline ends. CDR3 nucleotide sequence: TGTGCCTGGTCCCAACCGGGGGCCGGCAATCAGCCCCAGCATTTT. Residues: CAWSQPGAGNQPQHF.

The V and J genes are TRBV19 and TRBJ2-4; a weak D match, TRBD2 (5 bases). Trimming removed 1 base from V and 0 bases from J, with 13 bases in between. This CDR3 has 17 amino acids. The germline CDR1 and CDR2 sequences are LNHDA and SQIVND (reference sequence). CDR3 sequence reads: CASSIVAGGLAKNIQYF. CDR3 bases: TGTGCCAGTAGTATAGTCGCCGGCGGACTAGCCAAAAACATTCAGTACTTC.

Note on this clone: Its ends do not fully match the called genes, so a read error is possible. The rearrangement uses TRBV10-3 and TRBJ1-1; D unclear. Germline V CDR1 and CDR2: ENHRY, SYGVKD. The CDR3 has 14 residues. CDR3 in DNA: TGTGCCATCAGTGAGACAACACTTAACAATGAAGCTTTCTTT. This encodes CAISETTLNNEAFF.

The V gene is TRBV30, the J gene TRBJ1-4, with D unresolved. Trimming pared 3 bases from V and 4 bases from J, leaving 12 bases between. Germline CDR1 reads GTSNPN; CDR2 reads SVGIG (reference sequence). The CDR3 runs 14 residues. As DNA, the CDR3 is TGTGCCTGGAGCTGGGGAGGCGTTAATGAAAAACTGTTTTTT. Residues: CAWSWGGVNEKLFF.

Here the CDR3 DNA reads TGTGCCTGGAGTGTCACGGACACTGAAGCTTTCTTT. Translation gives CAWSVTDTEAFF. The chain recombines TRBV30 with TRBJ1-1; no firm D call. The CDR3 loop spans 12 amino acids. Trimming took off 0 bases at V and 3 bases at J, with 5 bases between the two ends. Germline CDR1 reads GTSNPN; CDR2 reads SVGIG (reference sequence).

The chain uses TRBV5-1 and TRBJ2-2; 11 bases map to TRBD1. Germline CDR1 SGHRS, CDR2 YFSETQ. Trimming removed 6 bases from V and 7 bases from J; junction bases left unmatched: 8. The CDR3 runs 15 residues. This chain's CDR3 is CASTLGQGAFGELFF. Here the CDR3 DNA reads TGCGCCAGCACCCTCGGACAGGGGGCCTTCGGGGAGCTGTTTTTT.

This clone was seen just once. The chain is built from TRBV30 and TRBJ1-2; TRBD1 agrees at 7 bases. The V segment lost 4 bases and the J segment 4 bases; nucleotides outside the gene matches: 3. This CDR3 is built from 12 residues. Germline-derived CDR1 and CDR2 are GTSNPN and SVGIG (reference sequence). CDR3 coding DNA: TGTGCCTGGAATCGGGACAGCTATGGCTACACCTTC. It is translated as CAWNRDSYGYTF. The whole variable domain, filled in from reference TRBV30 and TRBJ1-2, reads SQTIHQWPATLVQPVGSPLSLECTVEGTSNPNLYWYRQAAGRGLQLLFYSVGIGQISSEVPQNLSASRPQDRQFILSSKKLLLSDSGFYLCAWNRDSYGYTFGSGTRLTVV.

This clone was seen only once. J is TRBJ1-2 and V is TRBV5-1; 8 nucleotides match TRBD1. This CDR3 spans 13 amino acids. CDR1 is SGHRS, CDR2 YFSETQ, per germline. V trimming: 4 bases; J trimming: 6 bases; junction bases outside the gene matches: 5. Written as DNA, the CDR3 is TGCGCCAGCAGCGTGGACAGGGTTAATGGCTACACCTTC. Amino acids: CASSVDRVNGYTF.

The rearrangement joins TRBV7-2 to TRBJ1-1; 9 bases line up with TRBD1. Trimming removed 5 bases from V and 4 bases from J; junction bases left unmatched: 11. This CDR3 contains 16 residues. The germline CDR1 and CDR2 sequences are SGHTA and FQGNSA. CDR3 amino acids: CASSQTGGEGSTEAFF. CDR3 nucleotide sequence: TGTGCCAGCAGCCAAACAGGGGGCGAAGGGAGCACTGAAGCTTTCTTT.

This clone was counted once. The chain employs TRBV7-3 and TRBJ2-1; 7 bases are a match to TRBD2. Trimming took 5 bases from V and 0 from J; bases not matched to a gene: 10. Germline V gene lookup returns CDR1 SGHTA and CDR2 FQGTGA. The CDR3 sequence is 17 residues long. CDR3 residues: CASSLPLANPSYNEQFF. The DNA of the CDR3 is TGTGCCAGCAGCCTTCCACTAGCGAACCCCTCCTACAATGAGCAGTTCTTC. The entire variable domain, with the rest obtained from reference TRBV7-3 and TRBJ2-1, is as follows: GAGVSQTPSNKVTEKGKYVELRCDPISGHTALYWYRQSLGQGPEFLIYFQGTGAADDSGLPNDRFFAVRPEGSVSTLKIQRTERGDSAVYLCASSLPLANPSYNEQFFGPGTRLTVL.

This clone came up once. CDR3 sequence (DNA): TGTGCCAGCAGCGGGGGGCGGACTGCTTACAATGAGCAGTTCTTC. Its translation: CASSGGRTAYNEQFF. V gene TRBV5-5 combines with J gene TRBJ2-1; TRBD1 or TRBD2 may be the D gene (6 bases each). Between the trimmed V and J ends, which lost 4 bases and 4 bases, there was a span of 15 bases. This CDR3 has 15 amino acids. Germline values: CDR1 SGHKS, CDR2 YYEKEE (reference sequence).

The J gene is TRBJ1-1, the V gene TRBV5-1, with D tentatively TRBD1 (5 bases). This CDR3 is 15 amino acids long. V was pared by 4 bases and J by 0 bases, with 13 bases between. Germline CDR1 reads SGHRS; CDR2 reads YFSETQ. For the CDR3, the DNA is TGCGCCAGCAGCCCTGACAGCGGCATGAACACTGAAGCTTTCTTT. Amino acid sequence: CASSPDSGMNTEAFF.

Notes on this clone: Other DNA sequences from this sample encode an identical CDR3 as well. This rearrangement joins TRBV11-3 to TRBJ2-2; no firm D call. V was trimmed by 5 bases and J by 0 bases, leaving 1 base between them. The CDR3 is 12 residues long. Looked up from germline, CDR1 is SGHNT and CDR2 is YENEEA. The CDR3 DNA reads TGTGCCAGCAGCCCGAACACCGGGGAGCTGTTTTTT. The encoded protein is CASSPNTGELFF.

The chain carries TRBV5-1 and TRBJ2-6, with D perhaps matching TRBD2 (6 bases). Germline V lookup: CDR1 SGHRS, CDR2 YFSETQ. Trimming removed 0 bases at V and 0 bases at J, with 7 bases between. CDR3 size: 16 residues. DNA of the CDR3: TGCGCCAGCAGCTTGGGCGGGATCTCTGGGGCCAACGTCCTGACTTTC. Translated, it gives CASSLGGISGANVLTF.

This clone was counted once. The V gene is TRBV28, the J gene TRBJ1-5; 10 positions agree with TRBD1. Losses at the gene ends were 6 bases for V and 5 bases for J; bases not matched to a gene: 4. CDR3 length equals 14 residues. CDR1 and CDR2 (germline): MDHEN, SYDVKM. Written as DNA, the CDR3 is TGTGCCAGCAGCCCGGGGACAGGGGATCAGCCCCAGCATTTT. This gives the protein CASSPGTGDQPQHF. Looking up the rest from reference TRBV28 and TRBJ1-5 gives the full variable domain: DVKVTQSSRYLVKRTGEKVFLECVQDMDHENMFWYRQDPGLGLRLIYFSYDVKMKEKGDIPEGYSVSREKKERFSLILESASTNQTSMYLCASSPGTGDQPQHFGDGTRLSIL.

The V and J genes are TRBV29-1 and TRBJ2-3, with D unclear. V shed 8 bases and J shed 0 bases, with 12 bases lying between them. Per germline, CDR1 SQVTM and CDR2 ANQGSEA. The CDR3 runs to 13 residues. CDR3 coding DNA: TGCAGCTCGGACGAAGCTAGCACAGATACGCAGTATTTT. Translated, it gives CSSDEASTDTQYF.

V usage is TRBV2 and J usage is TRBJ2-5, with 15 positions matching TRBD2. With 5 bases clipped from V and 2 bases from J, the junction kept 15 bases outside the gene matches. The CDR3 extends over 20 amino acids. CDR1 is SNHLY and CDR2 is FYNNEI in the germline V gene. DNA of the CDR3: TGTGCCAGCAGTCACTCCGGACTAGCGGGGGGGCAATCAAGTCAAGAGACCCAGTACTTC. Translated, it gives CASSHSGLAGGQSSQETQYF.

V usage is TRBV25-1 and J usage is TRBJ1-2; maybe TRBD1 (5 bases). V was pared by 3 bases and J by 7 bases, with 15 bases between. Germline V CDR1 and CDR2: MGHDK, SYGVNS. The CDR3 runs 14 residues. The CDR3 DNA follows: TGTGCCAGCAGTGATTTTCTGGATCAGGGTGGCTACACCTTC. Translated: CASSDFLDQGGYTF.

The chain carries TRBV6-2 or TRBV6-3 and TRBJ2-7; 7 positions match TRBD1. CDR1 MNHEY and CDR2 SVGEGT come from the germline V gene. The CDR3 has 17 residues. The ends lost 4 bases at V and 2 bases at J; junction bases unmatched: 14. The CDR3 is CASSWIPGQSRTYEQYF. CDR3 sequence (DNA): TGTGCCAGCAGTTGGATCCCGGGACAGAGCCGAACCTACGAGCAGTACTTC.

This clone showed up just once. The rearrangement uses TRBV5-1 and TRBJ1-1, with no clear D. Per the germline V gene, CDR1 is SGHRS and CDR2 is YFSETQ. The CDR3 spans 13 residues. The V and J ends lost 0 bases and 0 bases respectively, with 3 bases between them. The CDR3, as DNA: TGCGCCAGCAGCTTGGAGATGAACACTGAAGCTTTCTTT. Its translation: CASSLEMNTEAFF.

As concerns this clone: The identical CDR3 is also encoded by other nucleotide sequences in the sample. The chain is built from TRBV19 and TRBJ2-1; 7 bases align to TRBD2. CDR3 length: 14 amino acids. Germline CDR1 is LNHDA and CDR2 is SQIVND (reference sequence). V shed 5 bases and J 0 bases; nucleotides not matched to a gene: 1. The CDR3 is CASSPGGSYNEQFF. In nucleotides, the CDR3 is TGTGCCAGTAGTCCGGGGGGCTCCTACAATGAGCAGTTCTTC. Using reference TRBV19 and TRBJ2-1 for the parts outside the CDR3, the full variable domain is DGGITQSPKYLFRKEGQNVTLSCEQNLNHDAMYWYRQDPGQGLRLIYYSQIVNDFQKGDIAEGYSVSREKKESFPLTVTSAQKNPTAFYLCASSPGGSYNEQFFGPGTRLTVL.

The chain uses TRBV7-2 and TRBJ1-5; D gene unclear. V gave up 7 bases and J gave up 5 bases, with 12 bases separating them. The CDR3 is 13 amino acids. Germline assignment: CDR1 SGHTA and CDR2 FQGNSA. Written as DNA, the CDR3 is TGTGCCAGCACCTTCCGAAGCGATCAGCCCCAGCATTTT. This codes for CASTFRSDQPQHF.

This rearrangement joins TRBV7-2 to TRBJ1-5, with no clear D. Per germline, CDR1 SGHTA and CDR2 FQGNSA. The CDR3 is 14 residues long. Between the trimmed V and J ends, which lost 3 bases and 2 bases, there was a span of 8 bases. CDR3 amino acids: CASSFGQGNQPQHF. As DNA, the CDR3 is TGTGCCAGCAGCTTTGGGCAAGGCAATCAGCCCCAGCATTTT.

The chain employs TRBV7-9 and TRBJ2-3; D possibly corresponds to TRBD1 (5 bases). The germline V gene has CDR1 SEHNR and CDR2 FQNEAQ (reference sequence). The CDR3 sequence is 16 residues long. V was trimmed by 4 bases and J by 4 bases, leaving 18 bases between them. CDR3: CASSSLQASIADTQYF. For the CDR3, the DNA is TGTGCCAGCAGCTCCCTACAGGCCAGTATCGCAGATACGCAGTATTTT. Full variable domain (remainder filled in from reference TRBV7-9 and TRBJ2-3): DTGVSQNPRHKITKRGQNVTFRCDPISEHNRLYWYRQTLGQGPEFLTYFQNEAQLEKSRLLSDRFSAERPKGSFSTLEIQRTEQGDSAMYLCASSSLQASIADTQYFGPGTRLTVL.

The chain combines TRBV11-2 with TRBJ2-5; 7 bases map to TRBD1. Trimming removed 1 base from V and 7 bases from J; junction bases left unmatched: 3. Germline V CDR1 and CDR2: SGHAT, FQNNGV. There are 13 residues in the CDR3. The CDR3 loop is CASSLVSGGTQYF. The CDR3 DNA reads as TGTGCCAGCAGCTTAGTTTCAGGGGGGACCCAGTACTTC.

The chain couples TRBV27 to TRBJ2-7; 8 bases fit TRBD1. This CDR3 comprises 16 residues. The germline gives CDR1 MNHEY, CDR2 SMNVEV (reference sequence). J was trimmed by 0 bases and V by 5 bases; bases with no gene match: 9. The CDR3 DNA reads TGTGCCAGCAGTCCAACCGACAGGGGATACTCCTACGAGCAGTACTTC. It codes for CASSPTDRGYSYEQYF.

J is TRBJ2-1 and V is TRBV4-3; 8 nucleotides align to TRBD2. Germline trimming cut 1 base from V and 7 bases from J; bases unmatched to any gene: 12. Germline-derived CDR1 and CDR2 are LGHNA and YSLEER. The CDR3 length is 17 residues. The CDR3 DNA reads TGCGCCAGCAGCCAAGGGGCGGGGGGCTTAGGGCCGAATGAGCAGTTCTTC. It specifies CASSQGAGGLGPNEQFF.

The chain is built from TRBV7-2 and TRBJ2-2; 8 bases line up with TRBD2. Looked up from germline, CDR1 is SGHTA and CDR2 is FQGNSA. The CDR3 extends over 16 amino acids. The ends lost 3 bases at V and 2 bases at J; junction bases unmatched: 5. CDR3 DNA sequence: TGTGCCAGCAGCTTTCGGGGGGGCAGTAACACCGGGGAGCTGTTTTTT. Residues: CASSFRGGSNTGELFF. The entire variable domain, with the rest obtained from reference TRBV7-2 and TRBJ2-2, is as follows: GAGVSQSPSNKVTEKGKDVELRCDPISGHTALYWYRQSLGQGLEFLIYFQGNSAPDKSGLPSDRFSAERTGGSVSTLTIQRTQQEDSAVYLCASSFRGGSNTGELFFGEGSRLTVL.